This T cell receptor beta chain was documented in a study of identical twins (TCRdb year 2016). Study-level background: To test whether fetal clonotypes persist, the study used deep sequencing on TCR alpha and beta repertoires from monozygotic twins, unrelated adults of various ages, and cord blood. Replicate twin experiments were performed at different times using different library preparation protocols to rule out contamination.

A single count supports this clonotype. This clone's antigen is unknown. A much larger clonotype is one base distant, so this may be a read error. Libraries came from 5' RACE. These reads were obtained on an Illumina HiSeq 2000. Template switching added a universal primer binding site, and the final cDNA carried a unique molecular identifier that allowed TCR cDNA molecules to be counted accurately. Specific primers in the conserved constant-segment region were used to synthesize first-strand cDNA for TCR alpha and beta chains. To control for contamination, every cDNA library was double barcoded, receiving both a SMART-Mk sample barcode and Illumina barcodes. TruSeq adapter sequences and Illumina sample barcodes were added in two successive PCR steps. TCR alpha and beta cDNA libraries were sequenced on the Illumina HiSeq platform with custom primers. The source study handled its data this way. MiGEC processed the raw reads to extract unique molecular identifiers, while MiXCR was used to determine the CDR3 positions. Recombination models were inferred per individual with the repgenHMM and IGoR tools using an EM algorithm. Shared clonotype analysis was performed with the tcR package in R, normalizing sharing by the product of cloneset sizes. To study raw recombination without the effects of thymic and clonal selection, out-of-frame nonproductive sequences were analyzed. TCRdb cleaned the public reads at Q25 with fastp, built clones with MiXCR and kept in-frame beta chains. Rows merge per CDR3 protein into single entries with the most common DNA and genes. What appears here as the V and J calls and clone size reflects TCRdb's work, not the paper's. This sample has some 710,000 distinct CDR3 sequences in its table, and around 6.1% of those were observed once. About 2% of the sample goes to the ten largest clones.

Every donor in the study was a healthy Caucasian. Three unrelated non-twin adults were additionally sequenced: a male aged 18 to 29, a male aged 50 to 60 and a female aged 50 to 60. Miltenyi CD45RO+ enrichment and human naive T-cell isolation kits were used to isolate memory (CD45RO+) and naive T cells from PBMC. Points the paper makes about the study in general: Invariant T cells such as MAIT and iNKT could partly confound zero-insertion analyses, though diverse VJ usage argued against this for most clonotypes. Compared with coincidental sharing between unrelated individuals, an excess of low generation-probability sequences was observed among out-of-frame TCR alpha sequences shared between twins. Excess twin sharing in beta out-of-frame sequences was weaker because fewer shared sequences lowered the signal-to-noise ratio. Conclusions relied on cross-sectional statistical analysis, since the same donors could not be followed over many years. Out-of-frame TCR alpha sharing in monozygotic twins was systematically underestimated by recombination models, whereas sharing between unrelated individuals was in agreement with the recombination models. Abundant cord blood beta clonotypes carried fewer insertions; young adult naive repertoires showed a weaker similar trend, while memory repertoires showed none.

The trim is 0 bases for V and 5 bases for J, with a gap of 19 bases between the germline ends. For CDR1 and CDR2, the germline V gene lists SGHRS and YFSETQ. The CDR3 measures 17 amino acids from cysteine to phenylalanine. Left in the record is the CDR3 DNA by itself, 51 bases read in frame from the first base. The clonotype was recovered from a man aged 18 to 29 in good health. The rearranged segments are TRBV5-1 and TRBJ2-3; a weak D assignment points to TRBD2 (6 bases agree). The sequencing sample was made of naive T cells sorted from blood. This specimen's cell subset or site label, interpreted: cells isolated with a human naive T-cell isolation kit. Read as DNA, the sequence is TGCGCCAGCAGCTTGGACCTAGCGATCCTCCCCAGAGATACGCAGTATTTT. This encodes CASSLDLAILPRDTQYF.